Following are 12 T cell receptor beta chains from one sample sequenced in a study of OX40 agonist ivuxolimab in advanced cancers. Library preparation was by the immunoSEQ multiplex PCR assay. Not all clones reach the TCRdb copy of this immuneACCESS table, which keeps in-frame sequences only. Checked studies attribute under half of the gap to unresolved V genes and leave the rest unexplained. Present in this sample are 45,000 to 50,000 clones, approximately 91% of which were seen just once. In total, the top ten clones hold around 19% of the sample. This specimen consisted of CD4+ or CD8+ T cells sorted from blood, obtained in a trial of the OX40 agonist ivuxolimab. These receptors came from an adult with an advanced solid tumor such as melanoma, head and neck, liver or kidney cancer.

The rearrangement links TRBV7-8 to TRBJ2-7; 10 bases line up with TRBD1. CDR3 length: 14 amino acids. Trimming cost V 5 bases and J 6 bases; bases outside gene matches: 7. The V gene's germline CDR1 is SGHVS and CDR2 FQNEAQ. The CDR3 nucleotides are TGTGCCAGCAGCCCCCGACAGGGGGCTATCGAGCAGTACTTC. This encodes CASSPRQGAIEQYF.

This chain connects TRBV7-6 to TRBJ2-2, with no clear D. The ends were cut back, 2 bases at V and 0 bases at J, with 10 bases in the middle. Germline loops: CDR1 SGHVS, CDR2 FNYEAQ. The CDR3 has 16 residues. The DNA for the CDR3 is TGTGCCAGCAGCTTATACCCTGGGCCGAACACCGGGGAGCTGTTTTTT. This encodes CASSLYPGPNTGELFF.

This sequence joins TRBV27 and TRBJ2-7; 7 bases agree with TRBD1. The V segment lost 8 bases and the J segment 3 bases; nucleotides outside the gene matches: 7. The CDR3 has 13 residues. The V gene's germline CDR1 is MNHEY and CDR2 SMNVEV (reference sequence). The CDR3 DNA follows: TGTGCCAGCGGACCGGGACAGCTCTACGAGCAGTACTTC. Translation: CASGPGQLYEQYF.

V is TRBV19 and J is TRBJ2-1, with TRBD2 identical over 9 bases. From germline, CDR1 is LNHDA and CDR2 SQIVND (reference sequence). Trimming at V came to 1 base and at J to 7 bases, leaving 5 bases not matched to a gene. This CDR3 region has 15 residues. This chain's CDR3 is CASSIGAGGSNEQFF. The CDR3 bases are TGTGCCAGTAGTATAGGAGCGGGAGGTTCAAATGAGCAGTTCTTC.

The chain uses TRBV28 and TRBJ2-7; TRBD1 matches at 7 bases. Trimming cost V 3 bases and J 3 bases; bases outside gene matches: 5. The CDR3 contains 14 residues. Germline V gene data show CDR1 as MDHEN and CDR2 as SYDVKM. CDR3 in DNA: TGTGCCAGCAGTTTTAGGGACAGCCTCTACGAGCAGTACTTC. Its translation: CASSFRDSLYEQYF.

The chain carries TRBV6-6 and TRBJ1-6, with D possibly being TRBD1 (5 bases). V shed 6 bases and J shed 5 bases, with 11 bases lying between them. The CDR3 runs 14 residues. Germline CDR1 and CDR2: MNHNY and SVGAGI (reference sequence). The chain's CDR3 is CASSPQGHNSPLHF. The DNA for the CDR3 is TGTGCCAGCAGCCCCCAGGGCCATAATTCACCCCTCCACTTT.

This chain connects TRBV28 to TRBJ2-3, with a weak D call TRBD2 (6 bases). Germline V gene data show CDR1 as MDHEN and CDR2 as SYDVKM. V lost 5 bases, J lost 8 bases, and 26 bases lay in between. CDR3 size: 17 residues. The CDR3 is CASSGLVAGTAGSTQYF. The CDR3, as DNA: TGTGCCAGCAGTGGACTTGTGGCCGGGACGGCGGGGAGTACGCAGTATTTT.

The chain joins TRBV4-2 to TRBJ2-7; TRBD2 matches 8 bases. This CDR3 is built from 15 residues. The junction had 5 bases not matched to a gene; V was cut back by 1 base and J by 3 bases. Germline V gene lookup returns CDR1 LGHNA and CDR2 YNFKEQ. CDR3 DNA sequence: TGTGCCAGCAGCCAAGTCAGCGGGGGCAACTACGAGCAGTACTTC. Translated, it gives CASSQVSGGNYEQYF.

The chain is built from TRBV28 and TRBJ1-5; 8 bases are shared with TRBD1. V shed 3 bases and J 4 bases; nucleotides not matched to a gene: 2. The CDR3 has 14 amino acids. CDR1 and CDR2 (germline): MDHEN, SYDVKM. The CDR3 is CASSLRQGNQPQHF. The CDR3 DNA follows: TGTGCCAGCAGTTTGAGACAGGGGAATCAGCCCCAGCATTTT.

CDR3 sequence: CSVEDRARVDGYTF. Written as DNA, the CDR3 is TGCAGCGTTGAGGACAGGGCGCGCGTCGATGGCTACACCTTC. This chain uses TRBV29-1 with TRBJ1-2, with 8 bases identical to TRBD1. Germline loops: CDR1 SQVTM, CDR2 ANQGSEA. The CDR3 has 14 amino acids. Germline trimming cut 3 bases from V and 6 bases from J; bases unmatched to any gene: 9.

The count of this clone is one. The rearrangement links TRBV28 to TRBJ2-7; no definite D call. CDR1 is MDHEN, CDR2 SYDVKM, per germline. The CDR3 runs 13 residues. The V gene lost 6 bases and the J gene lost 0 bases, with 9 bases spanning the gap. CDR3: CASSSGRSYEQYF. The CDR3 DNA reads TGTGCCAGCAGCTCAGGACGCTCCTACGAGCAGTACTTC.

V usage is TRBV5-1 and J usage is TRBJ1-4; no firm D call. V was shortened by 0 bases and J by 0 bases, with 6 bases between the two germline ends. The CDR3 is 15 amino acids. CDR1 is SGHRS and CDR2 is YFSETQ in the germline V gene. CDR3 protein: CASSLGQATNEKLFF. CDR3 DNA sequence: TGCGCCAGCAGCTTGGGGCAGGCAACTAATGAAAAACTGTTTTTT.